This TCR beta chain originates from a study of Graves' ophthalmopathy and Graves' hyperthyroidism. Study-wide results and caveats: With around 88% sensitivity and about 83% specificity, a 13-signature model separated ophthalmopathy from stable hyperthyroidism.

Using RNA transcripts, the TCR beta CDR3 regions were amplified. The library came from an HTBI-primed first-round RT-PCR and a second-round multiplex PCR. From the multiplex PCR reads, TCRdb called clonotypes with MiXCR, one entry per CDR3 protein. The repertoire has about 410,000 distinct CDR3 sequences, roughly 18% of them found once; the top ten carry 1.6%. In its sample, this clonotype was seen many times. Its antigen is still unknown. The authors isolated PBMCs from around 10 ml of fresh peripheral blood. Trimming stripped 0 bases from V and 5 bases from J, with 16 bases between. The CDR3 is 16 residues long. Germline-derived CDR1 and CDR2 are LGHNT and FRNRAP.

This rearrangement joins TRBV12-5 to TRBJ2-5; D remains unclear. The sequencing sample was made of peripheral blood. The sequence came from a woman under 30 with Graves' ophthalmopathy. Here the CDR3 DNA reads TGTGCTAGTGGTTTGGTACTTACCTCGTGGTGCGAGACCCAGTACTTC. Amino acids: CASGLVLTSWCETQYF.